This TCR beta chain was sequenced during a study of T cell repertoires in cytomegalovirus infection. Across the study: Evidence of both CMV infection and a matching HLA type came from public TCR beta signatures. Findings and limits, study-wide: The ex vivo response was dominated by HLA-C-restricted CMV-specific TCR beta clonotypes.

From the reads, TCRdb called clonotypes with MiXCR, one entry per CDR3 protein. The sample lists under 150,000 distinct CDR3 sequences; 7.5% to 9% were seen once. Ten or more counts support this clonotype. Its antigen is unknown. Germline values: CDR1 SGHTA, CDR2 FQGNSA. The CDR3 extends over 15 amino acids. V lost 4 bases and J lost 7, with 19 bases in between. The chain joins TRBV7-2 to TRBJ1-1, with unresolved D. The sample consisted of PBMCs. This sequence originates from a human donor in good health (CMV status not recorded). Some clones in this sample may be carry-over from other donors' samples. The CDR3 sequence: CASSSGIIPGIEAFF. CDR3 coding DNA: TGTGCCAGCAGCTCCGGGATTATACCGGGGATTGAAGCTTTCTTT.